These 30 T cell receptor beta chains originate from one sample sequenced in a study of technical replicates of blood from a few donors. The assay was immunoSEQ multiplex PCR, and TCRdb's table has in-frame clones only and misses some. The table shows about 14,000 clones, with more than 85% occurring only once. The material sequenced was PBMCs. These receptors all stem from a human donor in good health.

The CDR3 DNA reads TGCGCCAGCAGCTTGGTTACTAGTGTCGGCGAGCAGTACTTC. Translated: CASSLVTSVGEQYF. V and J are TRBV5-1 and TRBJ2-7, with D maybe TRBD2 (5 bases). The V end lost 0 bases, the J end lost 6 bases, and 13 bases lay between the germline ends. The CDR3 consists of 14 residues. Germline lookup yields CDR1 SGHRS and CDR2 YFSETQ.

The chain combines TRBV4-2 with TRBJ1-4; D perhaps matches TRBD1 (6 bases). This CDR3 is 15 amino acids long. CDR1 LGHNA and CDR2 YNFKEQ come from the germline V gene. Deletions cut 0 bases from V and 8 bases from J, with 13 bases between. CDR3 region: CASSQDRGGGEKLFF. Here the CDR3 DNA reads TGTGCCAGCAGCCAAGATAGGGGAGGGGGGGAAAAACTGTTTTTT.

The CDR3 loop is CAWSVATVGGYTF. In DNA form, the CDR3 reads TGTGCCTGGAGTGTGGCGACAGTGGGCGGCTACACCTTC. The V gene is TRBV30, the J gene TRBJ1-2, with D possibly matching TRBD1 (5 bases). V was pared by 0 bases and J by 8 bases, with 13 bases between. This CDR3 region has 13 residues. Per germline, CDR1 GTSNPN and CDR2 SVGIG (reference sequence).

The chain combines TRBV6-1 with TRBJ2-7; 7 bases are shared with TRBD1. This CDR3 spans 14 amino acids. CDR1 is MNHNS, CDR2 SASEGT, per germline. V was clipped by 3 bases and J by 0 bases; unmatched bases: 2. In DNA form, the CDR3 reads TGTGCCAGCAGTGACCGGGACAGCTCCTACGAGCAGTACTTC. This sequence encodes CASSDRDSSYEQYF.

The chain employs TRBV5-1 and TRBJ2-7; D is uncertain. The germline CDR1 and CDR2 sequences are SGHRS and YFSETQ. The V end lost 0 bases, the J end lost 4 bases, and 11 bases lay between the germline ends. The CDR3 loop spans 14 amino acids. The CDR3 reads CASSLDSTSYEQYF. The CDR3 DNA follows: TGCGCCAGCAGCTTGGACAGTACCTCTTACGAGCAGTACTTC.

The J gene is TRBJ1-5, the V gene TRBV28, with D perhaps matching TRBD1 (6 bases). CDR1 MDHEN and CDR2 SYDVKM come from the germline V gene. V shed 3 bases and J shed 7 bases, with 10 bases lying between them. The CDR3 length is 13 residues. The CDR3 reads CASSFRGGQPQHF. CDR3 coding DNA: TGTGCCAGCAGTTTTCGGGGGGGCCAGCCCCAGCATTTT.

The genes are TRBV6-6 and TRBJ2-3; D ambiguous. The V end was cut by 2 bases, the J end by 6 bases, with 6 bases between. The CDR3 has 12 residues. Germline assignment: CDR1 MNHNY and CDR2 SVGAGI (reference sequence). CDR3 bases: TGTGCCAGCAGTTACCGCAGGGATACGCAGTATTTT. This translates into CASSYRRDTQYF.

The CDR3, as DNA: TGTGCCAGCACCATCAGCGGGACTAATGAAAAACTGTTTTTT. It yields the protein CASTISGTNEKLFF. V usage is TRBV28 and J usage is TRBJ1-4; D is undetermined. There are 14 residues in the CDR3. CDR1 and CDR2 (germline): MDHEN, SYDVKM. V lost 7 bases to trimming and J lost 2 bases, with 11 bases between them. Full variable domain (rest looked up from reference TRBV28 and TRBJ1-4): DVKVTQSSRYLVKRTGEKVFLECVQDMDHENMFWYRQDPGLGLRLIYFSYDVKMKEKGDIPEGYSVSREKKERFSLILESASTNQTSMYLCASTISGTNEKLFFGSGTQLSVL.

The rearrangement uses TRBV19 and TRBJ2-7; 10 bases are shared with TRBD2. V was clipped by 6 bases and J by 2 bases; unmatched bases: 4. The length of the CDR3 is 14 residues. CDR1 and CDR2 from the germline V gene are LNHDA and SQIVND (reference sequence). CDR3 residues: CASSLAGGPYEQYF. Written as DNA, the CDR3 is TGTGCCAGTAGCTTAGCGGGAGGTCCCTACGAGCAGTACTTC. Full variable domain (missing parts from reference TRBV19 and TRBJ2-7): DGGITQSPKYLFRKEGQNVTLSCEQNLNHDAMYWYRQDPGQGLRLIYYSQIVNDFQKGDIAEGYSVSREKKESFPLTVTSAQKNPTAFYLCASSLAGGPYEQYFGPGTRLTVT.

Written as DNA, the CDR3 is TGTGCCACCAGCAGAGATGGGAGGGCCGTCTCCCGAGAGACCCAGTACTTC. Protein product: CATSRDGRAVSRETQYF. The chain has TRBV15 and TRBJ2-5; TRBD2 agrees at 7 bases. Germline CDR1 is LNHNV and CDR2 is YYDKDF (reference sequence). The CDR3 extends over 17 amino acids. V lost 0 bases and J lost 4; bases outside the gene matches: 11. Together with reference TRBV15 and TRBJ2-5, the CDR3 gives the full variable domain: DAMVIQNPRYQVTQFGKPVTLSCSQTLNHNVMYWYQQKSSQAPKLLFHYYDKDFNNEADTPDNFQSRRPNTSFCFLDIRSPGLGDTAMYLCATSRDGRAVSRETQYFGPGTRLLVL.

This CDR3 is CAIEPLGTGMIDEQFF. CDR3 DNA sequence: TGTGCCATCGAACCACTGGGGACAGGGATGATCGATGAGCAGTTCTTC. The chain links TRBV28 to TRBJ2-1; 9 positions agree with TRBD1. Germline V gene lookup returns CDR1 MDHEN and CDR2 SYDVKM. The V segment lost 10 bases and the J segment 8 bases; nucleotides outside the gene matches: 18. The CDR3 runs 16 residues.

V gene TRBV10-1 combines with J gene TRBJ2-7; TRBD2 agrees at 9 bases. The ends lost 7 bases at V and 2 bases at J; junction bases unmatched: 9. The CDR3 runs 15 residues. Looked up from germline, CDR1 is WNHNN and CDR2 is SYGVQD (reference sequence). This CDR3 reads CASTDGLAPTYEQYF. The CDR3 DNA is TGCGCCAGCACCGACGGACTAGCGCCTACCTACGAGCAGTACTTC.

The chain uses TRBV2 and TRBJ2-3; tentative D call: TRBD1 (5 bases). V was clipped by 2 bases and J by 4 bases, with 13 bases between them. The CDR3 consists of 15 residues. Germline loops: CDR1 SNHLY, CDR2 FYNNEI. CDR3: CASSEQGDRADTQYF. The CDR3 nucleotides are TGTGCCAGCAGTGAACAGGGTGATAGGGCAGATACGCAGTATTTT. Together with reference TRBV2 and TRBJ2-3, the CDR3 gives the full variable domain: EPEVTQTPSHQVTQMGQEVILRCVPISNHLYFYWYRQILGQKVEFLVSFYNNEISEKSEIFDDQFSVERPDGSNFTLKIRSTKLEDSAMYFCASSEQGDRADTQYFGPGTRLTVL.

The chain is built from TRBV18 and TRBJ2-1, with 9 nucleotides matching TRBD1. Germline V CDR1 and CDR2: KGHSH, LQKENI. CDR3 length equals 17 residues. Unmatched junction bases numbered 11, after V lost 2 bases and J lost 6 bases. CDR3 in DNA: TGTGCCAGCTCACCAAGGACAGGGGTAGCCTCCGGCAATGAGCAGTTCTTC. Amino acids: CASSPRTGVASGNEQFF.

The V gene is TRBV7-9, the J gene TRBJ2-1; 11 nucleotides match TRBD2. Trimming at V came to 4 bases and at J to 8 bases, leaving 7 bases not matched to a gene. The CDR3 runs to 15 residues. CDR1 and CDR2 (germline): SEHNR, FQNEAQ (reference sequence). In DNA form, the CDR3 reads TGTGCCAGCAGCTCAACTAGCGGGAGAGGCGATGAGCAGTTCTTC. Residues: CASSSTSGRGDEQFF. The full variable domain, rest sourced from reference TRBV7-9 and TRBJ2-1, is DTGVSQNPRHKITKRGQNVTFRCDPISEHNRLYWYRQTLGQGPEFLTYFQNEAQLEKSRLLSDRFSAERPKGSFSTLEIQRTEQGDSAMYLCASSSTSGRGDEQFFGPGTRLTVL.

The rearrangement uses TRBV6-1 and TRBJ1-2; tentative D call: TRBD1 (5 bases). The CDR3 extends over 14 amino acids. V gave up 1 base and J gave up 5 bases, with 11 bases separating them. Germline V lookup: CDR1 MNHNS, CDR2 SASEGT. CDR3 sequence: CASSEGDSAYGYTF. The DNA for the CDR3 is TGTGCCAGCAGTGAAGGCGACAGCGCATATGGCTACACCTTC.

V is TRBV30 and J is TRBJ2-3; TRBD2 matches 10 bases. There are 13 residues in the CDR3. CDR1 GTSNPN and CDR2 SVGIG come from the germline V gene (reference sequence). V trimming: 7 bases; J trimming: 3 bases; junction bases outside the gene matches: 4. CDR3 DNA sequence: TGTGCCTTAAGCGGGAGGGCTACAGATACGCAGTATTTT. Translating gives CALSGRATDTQYF.

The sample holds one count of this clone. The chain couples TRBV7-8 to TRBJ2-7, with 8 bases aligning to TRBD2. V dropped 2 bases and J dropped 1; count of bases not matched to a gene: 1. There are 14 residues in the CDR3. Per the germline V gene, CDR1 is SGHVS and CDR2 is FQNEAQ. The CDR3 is CASSLLAGSYEQYF. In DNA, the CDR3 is TGTGCCAGCAGCTTACTAGCGGGTTCCTACGAGCAGTACTTC.

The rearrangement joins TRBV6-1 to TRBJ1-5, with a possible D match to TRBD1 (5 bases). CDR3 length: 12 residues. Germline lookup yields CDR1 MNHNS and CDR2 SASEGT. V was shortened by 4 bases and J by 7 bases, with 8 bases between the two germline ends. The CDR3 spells CASSGEGQPQHF. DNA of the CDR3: TGTGCCAGCAGTGGGGAGGGGCAGCCCCAGCATTTT.

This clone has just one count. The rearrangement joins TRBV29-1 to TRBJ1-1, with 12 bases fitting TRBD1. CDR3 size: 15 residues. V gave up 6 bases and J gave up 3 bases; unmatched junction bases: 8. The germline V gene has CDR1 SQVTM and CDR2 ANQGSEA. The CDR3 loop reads CSVPGTGGYDTEAFF. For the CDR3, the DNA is TGCAGCGTCCCCGGGACAGGGGGCTACGACACTGAAGCTTTCTTT. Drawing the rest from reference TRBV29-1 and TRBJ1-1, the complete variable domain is SAVISQKPSRDICQRGTSLTIQCQVDSQVTMMFWYRQQPGQSLTLIATANQGSEATYESGFVIDKFPISRPNLTFSTLTVSNMSPEDSSIYLCSVPGTGGYDTEAFFGQGTRLTVV.

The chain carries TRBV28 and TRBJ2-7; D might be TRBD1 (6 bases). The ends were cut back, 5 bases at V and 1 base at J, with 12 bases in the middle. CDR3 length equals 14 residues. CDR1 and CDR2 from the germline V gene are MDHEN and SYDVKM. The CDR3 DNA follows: TGTGCCAGCAGTGACTCCCAGGGGTCCTACGAGCAGTACTTC. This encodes CASSDSQGSYEQYF.

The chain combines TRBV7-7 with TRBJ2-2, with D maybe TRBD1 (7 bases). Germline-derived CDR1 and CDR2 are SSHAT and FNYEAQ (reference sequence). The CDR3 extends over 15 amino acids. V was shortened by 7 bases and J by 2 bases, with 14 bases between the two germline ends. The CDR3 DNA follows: TGTGCCAGCACCTCGGGGGACAGCAACACCGGGGAGCTGTTTTTT. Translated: CASTSGDSNTGELFF. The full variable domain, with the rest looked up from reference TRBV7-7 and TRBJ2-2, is GAGVSQSPRYKVTKRGQDVTLRCDPISSHATLYWYQQALGQGPEFLTYFNYEAQPDKSGLPSDRFSAERPEGSISTLTIQRTEQRDSAMYRCASTSGDSNTGELFFGEGSRLTVL.

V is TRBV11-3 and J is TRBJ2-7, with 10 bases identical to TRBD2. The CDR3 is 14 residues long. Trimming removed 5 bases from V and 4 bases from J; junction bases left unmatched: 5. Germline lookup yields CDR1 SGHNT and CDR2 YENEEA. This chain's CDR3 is CASSPGTSEYEQYF. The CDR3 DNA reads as TGTGCCAGCAGCCCCGGGACTAGCGAGTACGAGCAGTACTTC.

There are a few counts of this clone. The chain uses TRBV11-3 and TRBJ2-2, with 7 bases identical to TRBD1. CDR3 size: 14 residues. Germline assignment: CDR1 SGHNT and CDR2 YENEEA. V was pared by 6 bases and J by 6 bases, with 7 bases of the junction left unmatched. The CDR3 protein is CASSRNQGAGELFF. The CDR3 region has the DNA TGTGCCAGCAGTCGAAATCAGGGGGCCGGGGAGCTGTTTTTT.

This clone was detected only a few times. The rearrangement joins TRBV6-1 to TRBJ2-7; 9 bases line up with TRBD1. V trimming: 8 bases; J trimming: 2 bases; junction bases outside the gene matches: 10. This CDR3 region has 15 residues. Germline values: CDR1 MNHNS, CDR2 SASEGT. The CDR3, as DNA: TGTGCCAGCCTCCCAAGGCACAGGGGGCCCTACGAGCAGTACTTC. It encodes CASLPRHRGPYEQYF.

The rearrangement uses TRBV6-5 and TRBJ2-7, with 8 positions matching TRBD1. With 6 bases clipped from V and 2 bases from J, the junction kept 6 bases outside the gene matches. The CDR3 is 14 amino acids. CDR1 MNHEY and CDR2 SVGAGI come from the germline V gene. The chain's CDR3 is CASRPRTGTYEQYF. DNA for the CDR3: TGTGCCAGCAGGCCACGGACAGGGACCTACGAGCAGTACTTC.

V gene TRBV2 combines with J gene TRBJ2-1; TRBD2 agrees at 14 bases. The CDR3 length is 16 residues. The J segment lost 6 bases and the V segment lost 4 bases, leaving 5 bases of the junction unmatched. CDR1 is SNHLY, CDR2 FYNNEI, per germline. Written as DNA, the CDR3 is TGTGCCAGCAGTGGGGGACTAGCGGGAGCAGGCAATGAGCAGTTCTTC. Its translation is CASSGGLAGAGNEQFF.

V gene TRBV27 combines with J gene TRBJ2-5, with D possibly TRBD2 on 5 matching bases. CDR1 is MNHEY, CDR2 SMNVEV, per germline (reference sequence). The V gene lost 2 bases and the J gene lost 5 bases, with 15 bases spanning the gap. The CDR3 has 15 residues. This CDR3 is CASSLEPPGRETQYF. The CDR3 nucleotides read TGTGCCAGCAGTTTAGAACCCCCGGGAAGGGAGACCCAGTACTTC.

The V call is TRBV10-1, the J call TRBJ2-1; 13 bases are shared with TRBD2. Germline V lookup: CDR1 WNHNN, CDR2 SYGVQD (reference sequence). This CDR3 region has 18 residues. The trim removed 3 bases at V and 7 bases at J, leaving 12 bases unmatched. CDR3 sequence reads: CASSDRTSGRGGRNEQFF. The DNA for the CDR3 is TGCGCCAGCAGTGACCGGACTAGCGGGAGAGGGGGGCGTAATGAGCAGTTCTTC.

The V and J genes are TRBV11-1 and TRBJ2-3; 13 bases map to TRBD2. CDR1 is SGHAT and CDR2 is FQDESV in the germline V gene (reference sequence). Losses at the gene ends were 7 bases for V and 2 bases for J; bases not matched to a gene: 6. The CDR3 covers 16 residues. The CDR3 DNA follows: TGTGCCAGCACCGGGACTAGCGGGACCTCCACAGATACGCAGTATTTT. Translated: CASTGTSGTSTDTQYF.